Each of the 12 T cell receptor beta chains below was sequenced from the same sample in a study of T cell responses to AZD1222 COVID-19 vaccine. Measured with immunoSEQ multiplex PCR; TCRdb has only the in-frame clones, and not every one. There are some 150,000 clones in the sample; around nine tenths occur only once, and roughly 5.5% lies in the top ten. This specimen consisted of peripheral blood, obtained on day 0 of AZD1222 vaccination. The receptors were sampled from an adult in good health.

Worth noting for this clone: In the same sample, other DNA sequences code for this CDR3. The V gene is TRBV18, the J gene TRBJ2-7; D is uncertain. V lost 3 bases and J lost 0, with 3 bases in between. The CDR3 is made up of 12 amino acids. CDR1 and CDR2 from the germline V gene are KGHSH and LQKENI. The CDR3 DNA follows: TGTGCCAGCTCACCCTCCTCCTACGAGCAGTACTTC. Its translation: CASSPSSYEQYF.

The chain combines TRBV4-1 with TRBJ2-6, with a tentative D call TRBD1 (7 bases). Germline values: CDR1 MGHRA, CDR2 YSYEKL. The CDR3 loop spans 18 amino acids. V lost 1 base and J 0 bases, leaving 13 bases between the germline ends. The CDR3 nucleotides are TGCGCCAGCAGCCAAGGGCCAGGGGGGAGCTCTGGGGCCAACGTCCTGACTTTC. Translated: CASSQGPGGSSGANVLTF.

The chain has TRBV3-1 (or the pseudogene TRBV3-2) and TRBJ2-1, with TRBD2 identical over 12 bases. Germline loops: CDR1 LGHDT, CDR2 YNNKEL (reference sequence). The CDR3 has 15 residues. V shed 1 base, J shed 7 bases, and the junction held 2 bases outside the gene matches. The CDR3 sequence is CASSQALAGGNEQFF. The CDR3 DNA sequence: TGTGCCAGCAGCCAAGCCCTAGCGGGAGGGAATGAGCAGTTCTTC.

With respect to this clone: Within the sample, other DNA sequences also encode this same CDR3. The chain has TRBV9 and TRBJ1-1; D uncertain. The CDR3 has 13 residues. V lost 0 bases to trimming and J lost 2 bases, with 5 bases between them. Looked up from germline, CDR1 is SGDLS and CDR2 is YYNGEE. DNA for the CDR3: TGTGCCAGCAGCGTAGGACCTAACACTGAAGCTTTCTTT. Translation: CASSVGPNTEAFF.

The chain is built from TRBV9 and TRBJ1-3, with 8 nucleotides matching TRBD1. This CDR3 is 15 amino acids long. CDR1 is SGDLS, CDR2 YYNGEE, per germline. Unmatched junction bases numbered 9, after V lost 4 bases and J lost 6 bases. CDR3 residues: CASSQRGQVLNTIYF. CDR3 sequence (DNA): TGTGCCAGCAGCCAACGGGGACAGGTCTTAAACACCATATATTTT.

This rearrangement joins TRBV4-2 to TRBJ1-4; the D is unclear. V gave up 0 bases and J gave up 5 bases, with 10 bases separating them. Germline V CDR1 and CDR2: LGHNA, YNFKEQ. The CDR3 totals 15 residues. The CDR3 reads CASSQEGVLNEKLFF. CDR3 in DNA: TGTGCCAGCAGCCAAGAAGGCGTTCTAAATGAAAAACTGTTTTTT.

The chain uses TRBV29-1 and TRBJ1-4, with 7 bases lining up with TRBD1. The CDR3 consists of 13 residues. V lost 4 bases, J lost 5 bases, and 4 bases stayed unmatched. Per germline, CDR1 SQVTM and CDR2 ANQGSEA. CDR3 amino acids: CSVAGQRNEKLFF. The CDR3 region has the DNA TGCAGCGTTGCGGGACAGCGAAATGAAAAACTGTTTTTT.

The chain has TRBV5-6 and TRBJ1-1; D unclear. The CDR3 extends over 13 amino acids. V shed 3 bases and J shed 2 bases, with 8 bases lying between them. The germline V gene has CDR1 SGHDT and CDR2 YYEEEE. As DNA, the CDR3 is TGTGCCAGCAGCTCGTGGCCAAACACTGAAGCTTTCTTT. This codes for CASSSWPNTEAFF.

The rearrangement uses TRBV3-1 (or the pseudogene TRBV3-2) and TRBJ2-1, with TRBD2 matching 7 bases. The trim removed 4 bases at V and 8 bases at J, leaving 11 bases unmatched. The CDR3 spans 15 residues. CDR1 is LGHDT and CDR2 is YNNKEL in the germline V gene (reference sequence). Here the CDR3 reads CASSLDWGGWDEQFF. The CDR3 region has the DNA TGTGCCAGCAGCCTCGATTGGGGAGGGTGGGATGAGCAGTTCTTC.

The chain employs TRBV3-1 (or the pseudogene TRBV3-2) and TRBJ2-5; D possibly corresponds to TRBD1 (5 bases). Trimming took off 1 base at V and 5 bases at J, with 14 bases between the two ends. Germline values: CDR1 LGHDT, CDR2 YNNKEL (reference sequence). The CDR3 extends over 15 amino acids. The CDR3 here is CASSQGKSQGETQYF. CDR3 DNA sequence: TGTGCCAGCAGCCAAGGAAAGAGTCAGGGCGAGACCCAGTACTTC.

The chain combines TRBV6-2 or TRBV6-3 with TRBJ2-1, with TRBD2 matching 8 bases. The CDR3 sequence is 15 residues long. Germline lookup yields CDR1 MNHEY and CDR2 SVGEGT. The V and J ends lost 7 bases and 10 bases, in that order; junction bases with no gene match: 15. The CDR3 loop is CASIPGGVGRREQFF. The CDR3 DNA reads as TGTGCCAGCATCCCCGGGGGGGTAGGGCGCCGGGAGCAGTTCTTC.

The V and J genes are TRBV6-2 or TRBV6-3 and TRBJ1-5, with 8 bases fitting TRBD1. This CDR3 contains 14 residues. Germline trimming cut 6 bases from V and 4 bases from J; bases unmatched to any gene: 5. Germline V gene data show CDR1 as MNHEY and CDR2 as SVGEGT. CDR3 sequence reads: CASSRDRGNQPQHF. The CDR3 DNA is TGTGCCAGCAGCAGAGACAGGGGAAATCAGCCCCAGCATTTT.